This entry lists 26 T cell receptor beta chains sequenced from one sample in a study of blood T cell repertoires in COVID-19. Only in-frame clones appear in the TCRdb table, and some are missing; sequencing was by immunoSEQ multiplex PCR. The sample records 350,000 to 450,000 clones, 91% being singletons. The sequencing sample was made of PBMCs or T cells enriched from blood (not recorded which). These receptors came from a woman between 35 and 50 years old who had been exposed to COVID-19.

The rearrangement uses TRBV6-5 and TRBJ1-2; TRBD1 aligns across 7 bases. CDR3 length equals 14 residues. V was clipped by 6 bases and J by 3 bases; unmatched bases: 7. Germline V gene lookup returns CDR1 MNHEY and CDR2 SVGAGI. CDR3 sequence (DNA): TGTGCCAGCAGCCCCTCAACAGGGGACTATGGCTACACCTTC. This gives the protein CASSPSTGDYGYTF.

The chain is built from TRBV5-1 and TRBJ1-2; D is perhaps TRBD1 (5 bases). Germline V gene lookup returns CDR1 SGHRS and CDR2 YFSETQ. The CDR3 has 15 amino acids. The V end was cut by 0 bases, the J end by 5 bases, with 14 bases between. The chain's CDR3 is CASSLEGGRGYGYTF. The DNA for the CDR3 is TGCGCCAGCAGCTTGGAGGGCGGACGGGGGTATGGCTACACCTTC.

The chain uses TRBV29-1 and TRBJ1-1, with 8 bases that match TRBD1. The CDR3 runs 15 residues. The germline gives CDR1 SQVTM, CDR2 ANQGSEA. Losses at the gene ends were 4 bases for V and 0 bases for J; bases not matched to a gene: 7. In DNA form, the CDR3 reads TGCAGCGTTGCAGGGGGCCGAAGTATGAACACTGAAGCTTTCTTT. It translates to CSVAGGRSMNTEAFF.

The CDR3 reads CASSPAGQASGYTF. CDR3 coding DNA: TGTGCCAGCAGCCCAGCGGGACAGGCAAGTGGCTACACCTTC. J is TRBJ1-2 and V is TRBV7-9; 8 bases align to TRBD1. With 5 bases clipped from V and 7 bases from J, the junction kept 9 bases outside the gene matches. The CDR3 sequence is 14 residues long. The V gene's germline CDR1 is SEHNR and CDR2 FQNEAQ (reference sequence).

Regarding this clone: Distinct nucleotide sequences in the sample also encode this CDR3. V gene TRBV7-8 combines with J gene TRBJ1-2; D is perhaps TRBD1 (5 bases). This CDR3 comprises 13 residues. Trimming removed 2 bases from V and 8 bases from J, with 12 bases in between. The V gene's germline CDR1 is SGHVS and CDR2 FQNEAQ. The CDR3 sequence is CASSLRQGYGYTF. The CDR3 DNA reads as TGTGCCAGCAGCTTAAGGCAGGGTTACGGCTACACCTTC.

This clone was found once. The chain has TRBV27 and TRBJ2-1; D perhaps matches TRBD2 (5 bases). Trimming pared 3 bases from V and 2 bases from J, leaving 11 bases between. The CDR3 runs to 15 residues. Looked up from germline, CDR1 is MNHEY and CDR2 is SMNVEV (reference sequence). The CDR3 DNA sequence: TGTGCCAGCAGTTTGGGAGCTTCTACCTACAATGAGCAGTTCTTC. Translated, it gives CASSLGASTYNEQFF.

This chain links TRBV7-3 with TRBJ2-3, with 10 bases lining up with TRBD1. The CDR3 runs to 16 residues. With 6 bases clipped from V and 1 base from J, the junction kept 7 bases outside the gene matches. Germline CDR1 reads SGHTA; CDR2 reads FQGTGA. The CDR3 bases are TGTGCCAGCAGTCCGACAGGGGGCTCAGGCACAGATACGCAGTATTTT. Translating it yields CASSPTGGSGTDTQYF.

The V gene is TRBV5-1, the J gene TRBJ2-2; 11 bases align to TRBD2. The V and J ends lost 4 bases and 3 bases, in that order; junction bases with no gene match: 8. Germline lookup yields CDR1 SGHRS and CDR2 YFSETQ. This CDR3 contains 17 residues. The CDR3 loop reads CASSPKLAGEHTGELFF. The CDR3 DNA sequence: TGCGCCAGCAGCCCCAAACTAGCGGGGGAGCACACCGGGGAGCTGTTTTTT.

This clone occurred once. The CDR3 loop is CATGEVGANVLTF. The CDR3 nucleotides are TGTGCCACCGGGGAGGTTGGGGCCAACGTCCTGACTTTC. The chain employs TRBV24-1 and TRBJ2-6, with D possibly TRBD2 on 6 matching bases. V was cut by 9 bases and J by 3 bases, with 8 bases left in between. Per germline, CDR1 KGHDR and CDR2 SFDVKD. The CDR3 runs 13 residues.

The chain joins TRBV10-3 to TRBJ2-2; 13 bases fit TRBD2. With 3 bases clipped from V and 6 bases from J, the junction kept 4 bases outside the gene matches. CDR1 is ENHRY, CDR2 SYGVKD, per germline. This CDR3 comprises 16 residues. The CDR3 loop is CAISELAGGPPGELFF. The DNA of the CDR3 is TGTGCCATCAGTGAACTAGCGGGAGGGCCTCCCGGGGAGCTGTTTTTT.

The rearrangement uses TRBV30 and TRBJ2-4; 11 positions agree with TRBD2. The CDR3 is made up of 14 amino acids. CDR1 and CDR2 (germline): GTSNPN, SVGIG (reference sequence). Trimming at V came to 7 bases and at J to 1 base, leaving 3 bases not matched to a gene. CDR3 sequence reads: CALSSGGAKNIQYF. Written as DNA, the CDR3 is TGTGCCTTATCTAGCGGGGGGGCCAAAAACATTCAGTACTTC.

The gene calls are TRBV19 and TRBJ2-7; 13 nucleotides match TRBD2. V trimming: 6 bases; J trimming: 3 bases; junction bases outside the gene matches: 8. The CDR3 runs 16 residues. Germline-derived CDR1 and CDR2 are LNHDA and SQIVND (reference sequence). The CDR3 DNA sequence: TGTGCCAGTAGCGAGACTGGGACTAGCGGGATCTACGAGCAGTACTTC. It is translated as CASSETGTSGIYEQYF. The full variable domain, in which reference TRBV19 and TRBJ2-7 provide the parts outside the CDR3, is DGGITQSPKYLFRKEGQNVTLSCEQNLNHDAMYWYRQDPGQGLRLIYYSQIVNDFQKGDIAEGYSVSREKKESFPLTVTSAQKNPTAFYLCASSETGTSGIYEQYFGPGTRLTVT.

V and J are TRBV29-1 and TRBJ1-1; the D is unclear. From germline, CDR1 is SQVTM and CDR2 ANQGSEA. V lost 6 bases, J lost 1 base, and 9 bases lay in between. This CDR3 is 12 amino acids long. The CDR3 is CSVKHGNTEAFF. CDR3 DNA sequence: TGCAGCGTGAAACATGGGAACACTGAAGCTTTCTTT.

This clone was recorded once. CDR3 loop: CASSLIGERERYGYTF. The DNA for the CDR3 is TGTGCCAGCAGCTTGATTGGTGAGAGGGAGAGGTATGGCTACACCTTC. The chain is built from TRBV5-4 and TRBJ1-2, with D uncertain. V gave up 1 base and J gave up 5 bases, with 18 bases separating them. In germline, CDR1 is SGHNT, CDR2 YYREEE (reference sequence). The length of the CDR3 is 16 residues.

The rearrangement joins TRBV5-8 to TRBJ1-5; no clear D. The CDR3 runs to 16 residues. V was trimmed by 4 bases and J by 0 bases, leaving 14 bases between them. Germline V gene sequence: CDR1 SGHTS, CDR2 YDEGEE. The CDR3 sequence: CASSRRDFISNQPQHF. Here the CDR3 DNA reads TGTGCCAGCAGCCGCCGGGATTTTATTAGCAATCAGCCCCAGCATTTT. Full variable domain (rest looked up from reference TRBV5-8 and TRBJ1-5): EAGVTQSPTHLIKTRGQQATLRCSPISGHTSVYWYQQALGLGLQFLLWYDEGEERNRGNFPPRFSGRQFPNYSSELNVNALELEDSALYLCASSRRDFISNQPQHFGDGTRLSIL.

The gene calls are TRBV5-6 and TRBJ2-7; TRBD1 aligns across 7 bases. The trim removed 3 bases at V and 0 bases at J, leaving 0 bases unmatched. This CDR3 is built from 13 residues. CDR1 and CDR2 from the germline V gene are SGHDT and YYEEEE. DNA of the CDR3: TGTGCCAGCAGCTGGACAGGCTCCTACGAGCAGTACTTC. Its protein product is CASSWTGSYEQYF.

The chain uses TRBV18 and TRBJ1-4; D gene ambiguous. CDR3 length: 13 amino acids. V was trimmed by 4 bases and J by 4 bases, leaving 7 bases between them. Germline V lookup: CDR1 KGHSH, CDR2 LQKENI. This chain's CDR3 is CASSHLGNEKLFF. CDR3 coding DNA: TGTGCCAGCTCACACCTCGGTAATGAAAAACTGTTTTTT.

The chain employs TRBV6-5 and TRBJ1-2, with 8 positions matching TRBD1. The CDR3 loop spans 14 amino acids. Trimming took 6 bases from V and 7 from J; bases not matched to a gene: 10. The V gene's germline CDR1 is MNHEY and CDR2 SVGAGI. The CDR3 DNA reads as TGTGCCAGCAGATTTAGACAGGGGCGAGCTGGCTACACCTTC. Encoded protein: CASRFRQGRAGYTF.

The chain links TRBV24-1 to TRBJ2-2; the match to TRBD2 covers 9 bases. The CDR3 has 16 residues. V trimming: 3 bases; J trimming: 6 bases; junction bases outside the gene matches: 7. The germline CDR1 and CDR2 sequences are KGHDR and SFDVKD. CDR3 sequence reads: CATSDPLAGVPGELFF. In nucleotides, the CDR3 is TGTGCCACCAGTGATCCCTTAGCGGGAGTTCCCGGGGAGCTGTTTTTT.

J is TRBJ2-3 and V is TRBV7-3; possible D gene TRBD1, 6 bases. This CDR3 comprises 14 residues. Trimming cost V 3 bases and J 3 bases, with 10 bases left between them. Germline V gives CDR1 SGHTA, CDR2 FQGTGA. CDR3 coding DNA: TGTGCCAGCAGCTTGGGGGCGGGTACAGATACGCAGTATTTT. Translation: CASSLGAGTDTQYF.

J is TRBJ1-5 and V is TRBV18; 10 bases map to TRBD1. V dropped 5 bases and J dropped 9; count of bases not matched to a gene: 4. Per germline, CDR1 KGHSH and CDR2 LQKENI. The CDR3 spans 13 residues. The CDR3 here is CASSRQGAWPQHF. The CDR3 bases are TGTGCCAGCTCAAGACAGGGGGCTTGGCCCCAGCATTTT. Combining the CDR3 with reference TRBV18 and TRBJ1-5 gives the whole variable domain NAGVMQNPRHLVRRRGQEARLRCSPMKGHSHVYWYRQLPEEGLKFMVYLQKENIIDESGMPKERFSAEFPKEGPSILRIQQVVRGDSAAYFCASSRQGAWPQHFGDGTRLSIL.

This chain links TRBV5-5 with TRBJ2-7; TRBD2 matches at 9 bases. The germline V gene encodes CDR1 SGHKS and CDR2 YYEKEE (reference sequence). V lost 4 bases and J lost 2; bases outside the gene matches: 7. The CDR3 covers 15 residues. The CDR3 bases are TGTGCCAGCAGCATTATAGCGGGAGAAACCTACGAGCAGTACTTC. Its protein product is CASSIIAGETYEQYF.

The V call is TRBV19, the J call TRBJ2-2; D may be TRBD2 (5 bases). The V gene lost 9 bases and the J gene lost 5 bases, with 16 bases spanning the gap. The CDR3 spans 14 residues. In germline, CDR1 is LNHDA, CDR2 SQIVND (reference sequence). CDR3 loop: CASQGWTGTGELFF. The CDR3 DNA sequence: TGTGCCAGCCAAGGGTGGACGGGGACCGGGGAGCTGTTTTTT. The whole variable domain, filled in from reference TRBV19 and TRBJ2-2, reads DGGITQSPKYLFRKEGQNVTLSCEQNLNHDAMYWYRQDPGQGLRLIYYSQIVNDFQKGDIAEGYSVSREKKESFPLTVTSAQKNPTAFYLCASQGWTGTGELFFGEGSRLTVL.

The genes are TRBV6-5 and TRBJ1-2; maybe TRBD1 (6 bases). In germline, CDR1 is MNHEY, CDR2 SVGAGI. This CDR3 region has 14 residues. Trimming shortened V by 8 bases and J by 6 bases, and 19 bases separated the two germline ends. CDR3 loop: CASATSPGVNGYTF. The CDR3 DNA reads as TGTGCCAGCGCGACTTCTCCAGGGGTAAATGGCTACACCTTC.

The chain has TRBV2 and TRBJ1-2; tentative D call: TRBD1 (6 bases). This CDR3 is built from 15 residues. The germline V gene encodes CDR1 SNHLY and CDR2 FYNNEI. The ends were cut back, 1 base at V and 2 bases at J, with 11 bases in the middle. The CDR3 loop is CASSEGQGMNYGYTF. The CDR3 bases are TGTGCCAGCAGTGAAGGGCAGGGGATGAACTATGGCTACACCTTC. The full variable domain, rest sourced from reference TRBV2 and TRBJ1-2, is EPEVTQTPSHQVTQMGQEVILRCVPISNHLYFYWYRQILGQKVEFLVSFYNNEISEKSEIFDDQFSVERPDGSNFTLKIRSTKLEDSAMYFCASSEGQGMNYGYTFGSGTRLTVV.

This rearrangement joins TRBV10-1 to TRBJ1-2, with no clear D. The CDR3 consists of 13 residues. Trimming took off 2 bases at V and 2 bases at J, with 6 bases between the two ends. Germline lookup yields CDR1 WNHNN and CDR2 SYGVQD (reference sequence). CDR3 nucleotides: TGCGCCAGCAGTGAGCTTGTGAACTATGGCTACACCTTC. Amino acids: CASSELVNYGYTF.